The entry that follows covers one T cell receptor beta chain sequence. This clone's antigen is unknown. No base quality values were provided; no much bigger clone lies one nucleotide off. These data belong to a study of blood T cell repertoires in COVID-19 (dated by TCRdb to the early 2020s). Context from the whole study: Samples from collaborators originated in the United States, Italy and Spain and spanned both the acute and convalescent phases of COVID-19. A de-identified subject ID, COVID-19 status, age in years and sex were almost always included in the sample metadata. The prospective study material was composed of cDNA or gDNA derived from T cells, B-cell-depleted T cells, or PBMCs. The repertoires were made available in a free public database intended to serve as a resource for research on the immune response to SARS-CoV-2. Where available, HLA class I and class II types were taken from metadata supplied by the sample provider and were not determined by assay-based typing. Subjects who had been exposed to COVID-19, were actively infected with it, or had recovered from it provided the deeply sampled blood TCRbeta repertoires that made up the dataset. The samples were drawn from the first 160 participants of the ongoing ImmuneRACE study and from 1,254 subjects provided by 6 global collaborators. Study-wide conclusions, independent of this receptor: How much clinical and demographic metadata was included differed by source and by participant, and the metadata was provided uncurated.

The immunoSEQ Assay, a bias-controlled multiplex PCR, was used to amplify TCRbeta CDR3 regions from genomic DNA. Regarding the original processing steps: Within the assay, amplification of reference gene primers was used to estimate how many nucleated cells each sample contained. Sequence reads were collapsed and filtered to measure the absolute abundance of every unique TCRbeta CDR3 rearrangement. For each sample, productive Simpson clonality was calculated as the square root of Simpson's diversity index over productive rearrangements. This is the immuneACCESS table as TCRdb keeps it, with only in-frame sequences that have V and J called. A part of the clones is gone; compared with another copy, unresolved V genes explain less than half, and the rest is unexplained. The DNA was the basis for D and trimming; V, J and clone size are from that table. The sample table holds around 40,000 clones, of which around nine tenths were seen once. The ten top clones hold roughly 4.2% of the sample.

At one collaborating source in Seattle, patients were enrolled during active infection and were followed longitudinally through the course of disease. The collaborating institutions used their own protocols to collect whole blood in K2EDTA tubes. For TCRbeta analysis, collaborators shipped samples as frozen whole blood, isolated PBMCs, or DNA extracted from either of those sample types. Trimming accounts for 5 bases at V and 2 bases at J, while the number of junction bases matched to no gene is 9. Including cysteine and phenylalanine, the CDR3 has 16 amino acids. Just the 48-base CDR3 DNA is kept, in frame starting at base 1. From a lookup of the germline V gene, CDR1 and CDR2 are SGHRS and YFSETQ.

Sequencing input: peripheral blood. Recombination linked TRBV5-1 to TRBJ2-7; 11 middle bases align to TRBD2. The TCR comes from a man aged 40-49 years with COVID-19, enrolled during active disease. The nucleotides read TGCGCCAGCAGATGGCTGACTAGCGGGATAGCCTACGAGCAGTACTTC. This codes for CASRWLTSGIAYEQYF.